This is a list of T cell receptor beta chains from one sample in a study of early T cells in non-severe SARS-CoV-2 infection. TCRdb used MiXCR to reprocess the 5' RACE reads, holding one entry per CDR3 protein. The sample has tens of thousands of distinct CDR3 sequences, less than 5% seen once. Sequenced input: whole blood. The receptor set was obtained from an adult who was a healthcare worker with PCR-confirmed SARS-CoV-2 infection or an uninfected control (not recorded which). Each CDR3 is given with its conserved first and last residue. Fields, in order: D gene, V gene, clone size, J gene, CDR3 protein, CDR3 DNA. The D gene is left open where the match is weak. The size field is filled for only some rows; it gives once, few, many or a size class.

.	TRBV5-1	many	TRBJ2-3	CASSLAFDTQYF	TGCGCCAGCAGCTTGGCCTTTGATACGCAGTATTTT
.	TRBV11-3	many	TRBJ1-5	CASSLGYGGLKPYSNQPQHF	TGTGCCAGCAGCTTAGGTTACGGGGGCCTCAAACCGTATAGCAATCAGCCCCAGCATTTT
.	TRBV4-3	many	TRBJ2-7	CASSQGASSYEQYF	TGCGCCAGCAGCCAAGGTGCCAGCTCCTACGAGCAGTACTTC
TRBD1	TRBV7-2	medium-sized	TRBJ2-5	CASSLTGGQETQYF	TGTGCCAGCAGCTTAACAGGGGGACAAGAGACCCAGTACTTC
TRBD1	TRBV29-1	many	TRBJ2-1	CSVGQGKNEQFF	TGCAGCGTGGGACAGGGAAAGAATGAGCAGTTCTTC
.	TRBV20-1	many	TRBJ1-2	CSASADYGYTF	TGCAGTGCTTCAGCCGATTATGGCTACACCTTC
.	TRBV28	medium-sized	TRBJ1-5	CASSPGLGWSQHF	TGTGCCAGCAGTCCAGGTTTGGGATGGTCCCAGCATTTT
.	TRBV30	many	TRBJ2-3	CAWSGLGSTDTQYF	TGTGCCTGGAGCGGCCTGGGTAGCACAGATACGCAGTATTTT
.	TRBV2	many	TRBJ2-1	CASNPASTHNEQFF	TGTGCCAGCAATCCGGCGTCTACCCACAATGAGCAGTTCTTC
TRBD2	TRBV7-2	few	TRBJ2-3	CASSLSGSRTDTQYF	TGTGCCAGCAGCCTTAGCGGGAGTAGAACAGATACGCAGTATTTT
TRBD1	TRBV11-3	few	TRBJ2-1	CASSRQGLEGNEQFF	TGTGCCAGCAGCCGACAGGGGTTGGAAGGGAATGAGCAGTTCTTC
TRBD2	TRBV12-3/TRBV12-4	many	TRBJ2-1	CASRAGGSNEQFF	TGTGCCAGCAGGGCGGGAGGATCCAATGAGCAGTTCTTC
.	TRBV20-1	many	TRBJ2-7	CSASRRTDEQYF	TGCAGTGCTAGCCGCAGGACGGACGAGCAGTACTTC
.	TRBV15	.	TRBJ2-1	CATSRSNEQFF	TGTGCCACCAGCAGAAGCAATGAGCAGTTCTTC
.	TRBV4-1	many	TRBJ2-1	CASSHNYNEQFF	TGCGCCAGCAGCCATAACTACAATGAGCAGTTCTTC
.	TRBV7-2	many	TRBJ1-5	CASSLWGSQPQHF	TGTGCCAGCAGCTTATGGGGGTCTCAGCCCCAGCATTTT
.	TRBV20-1	few	TRBJ1-1	CSASHGRDTEAFF	TGCAGTGCTAGTCACGGGCGGGACACTGAAGCTTTCTTT
TRBD1	TRBV6-2/TRBV6-3	.	TRBJ2-5	CASSQIQGTEETQYF	TGTGCCAGCAGCCAAATACAGGGGACGGAAGAGACCCAGTACTTC
TRBD2	TRBV2	few	TRBJ2-2	CASSEEGLAGVANTGELFF	TGTGCCAGCAGTGAAGAGGGACTAGCGGGAGTGGCGAACACCGGGGAGCTGTTTTTT
TRBD2	TRBV20-1	many	TRBJ2-1	CSARGGSEGEQFF	TGCAGTGCTAGGGGCGGGAGTGAAGGTGAGCAGTTCTTC
.	TRBV11-2	many	TRBJ1-1	CASASPMNTEAFF	TGTGCCAGCGCCAGTCCCATGAACACTGAAGCTTTCTTT
.	TRBV7-2	many	TRBJ1-6	CASSPLDGVNSPLHF	TGTGCCAGCAGCCCATTGGACGGAGTTAATTCACCCCTCCACTTT
.	TRBV5-1	many	TRBJ2-7	CASSPTATSSEQYF	TGCGCCAGCAGCCCGACGGCGACTAGTTCCGAGCAGTACTTC
.	TRBV20-1	few	TRBJ2-5	CSARDQNRETQYF	TGCAGTGCTAGAGACCAGAATAGGGAGACCCAGTACTTC
.	TRBV4-3	few	TRBJ2-1	CASSHVELSYNEQFF	TGCGCCAGCAGCCATGTGGAGCTCTCCTACAATGAGCAGTTCTTC
TRBD1	TRBV6-2/TRBV6-3	few	TRBJ2-2	CASSSGQRPGELFF	TGTGCCAGCAGTTCGGGACAGAGGCCCGGGGAGCTGTTTTTT